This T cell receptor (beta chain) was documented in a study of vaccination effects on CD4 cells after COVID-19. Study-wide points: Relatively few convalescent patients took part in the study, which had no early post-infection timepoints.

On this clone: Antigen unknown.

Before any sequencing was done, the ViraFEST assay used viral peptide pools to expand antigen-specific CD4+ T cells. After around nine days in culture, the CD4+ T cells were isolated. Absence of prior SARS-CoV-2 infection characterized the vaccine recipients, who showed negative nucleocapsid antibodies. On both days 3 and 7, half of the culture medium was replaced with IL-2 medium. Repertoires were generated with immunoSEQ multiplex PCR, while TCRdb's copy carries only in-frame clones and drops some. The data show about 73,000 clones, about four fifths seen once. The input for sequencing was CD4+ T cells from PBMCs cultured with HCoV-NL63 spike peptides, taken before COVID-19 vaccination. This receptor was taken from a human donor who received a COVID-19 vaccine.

The CDR3 nucleotides are TGTGCCAGCAGTTACTCGTTGGTAAGGGAGACTAGCCATACCACCGGGGAGCTGTTTTTT. Residues: CASSYSLVRETSHTTGELFF. The gene calls are TRBV6-2 or TRBV6-3 and TRBJ2-2, with 7 bases that match TRBD2. Germline V gene sequence: CDR1 MNHEY, CDR2 SVGEGT. Trimming removed 0 bases from V and 4 bases from J; junction bases left unmatched: 17. This CDR3 comprises 20 residues.